This T cell receptor (beta chain) was identified in a study of T-cell reconstitution after alpha-beta-depleted transplantation in children (dated by TCRdb to about 2016). In terms of the full investigation: The study quantitatively tracked T-cell immune reconstitution after TCRalphabeta/CD19-depleted allogeneic hematopoietic cell transplantation in children using TCR repertoire profiling.

Many counts were recorded for this clonotype. The target of this receptor is not known. The record has no base qualities; no much larger clone is one base away. Reading the germline V gene gives CDR1 SQVTM and CDR2 ANQGSEA. V drops 0 bases and J drops 7 bases, leaving 12 bases in between. The CDR3 holds 14 amino acids from the cysteine to the phenylalanine. Of all the DNA, just the CDR3 is kept, 42 bases in frame from base 1. Preparation of the library involved PCR. These reads were obtained on an Illumina HiSeq 2500. Molecular barcoding was employed in the preparation of TCR libraries, with unique molecular identifiers being used to normalize TCRbeta repertoire quantification. Starting from the raw public reads, TCRdb applied fastp trimming at Q25, assembled clones with MiXCR and retained in-frame beta chains. Records with the same CDR3 protein are collapsed into one entry carrying the most frequent genes and DNA. This sample comprises almost 500,000 distinct CDR3 sequences, about an eighth of them detected only once. In total, the top ten clones hold about 6% of the sample.

The specimen was PBMCs from the stem cell graft donor, collected from the stem cell graft. The chain uses TRBV29-1 and TRBJ1-4, with TRBD1 perhaps the D gene, on 6 matching bases. This sequence was found in a human donor who donated a stem cell graft to a child with combined immunodeficiency. The CDR3 is CSVEDGRGGEKLFF. At the DNA level, the sequence is TGCAGCGTTGAAGACGGCAGGGGTGGTGAAAAACTGTTTTTT.